This TCR beta chain was captured by sequencing in a study of response to subunit inactivated influenza vaccine. General study results and limits: Authors suggested each seasonal flu vaccination may recruit only limited numbers of new T cells.

CDR1 is MNHNS and CDR2 is SASEGT in the germline V gene. The CDR3 has 16 residues. V was clipped by 4 bases and J by 0 bases, with 13 bases between them. This clonotype was observed a few times. Its matching antigen is unknown. TCRdb independently ran MiXCR on the RT-PCR reads; one entry per CDR3 protein. The sample yields 710,000 or so distinct CDR3 sequences, around 14% seen once. The gene calls are TRBV6-1 and TRBJ2-1; D may match TRBD1 or TRBD2 (8 bases each). This sequence was found in a man aged 50 to 59 who received an inactivated influenza vaccine. Sequences were derived from PBMCs from blood, sampled roughly 12 days after vaccination. The CDR3 protein is CASSGQGTSSYNEQFF. CDR3 nucleotide sequence: TGTGCCAGCAGTGGACAGGGGACTAGCTCCTACAATGAGCAGTTCTTC.